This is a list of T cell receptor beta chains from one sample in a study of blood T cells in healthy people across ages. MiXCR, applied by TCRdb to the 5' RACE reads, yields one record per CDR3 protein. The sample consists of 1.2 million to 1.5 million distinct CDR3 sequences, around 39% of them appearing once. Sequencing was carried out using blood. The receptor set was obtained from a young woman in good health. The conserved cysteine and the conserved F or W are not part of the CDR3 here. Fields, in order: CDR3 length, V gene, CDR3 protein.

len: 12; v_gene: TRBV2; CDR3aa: ASRREAGPSEQF
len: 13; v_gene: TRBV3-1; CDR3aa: ASSQVGGTYNEQF
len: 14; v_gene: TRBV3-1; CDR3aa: ASSPHGTSSTYEQY
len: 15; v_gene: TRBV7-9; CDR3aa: ASSPRPGTSGMYEQY
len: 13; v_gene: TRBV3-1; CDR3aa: ASSQGQGNNSPLH
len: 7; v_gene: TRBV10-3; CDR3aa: ANFTEAF
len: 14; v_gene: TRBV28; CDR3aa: ASSSPGLRGTDTQY
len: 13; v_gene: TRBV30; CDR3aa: AWNPGAVTTGELF
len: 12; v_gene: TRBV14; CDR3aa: ASSLWEMGETQY
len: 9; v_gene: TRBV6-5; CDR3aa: ASEGADGYT
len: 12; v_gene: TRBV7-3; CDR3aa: ASSPGQGQNIQY
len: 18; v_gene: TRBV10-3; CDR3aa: AISEVPGLAGSGWGNEQY
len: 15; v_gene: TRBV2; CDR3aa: ASSEMIGEELYDGYT
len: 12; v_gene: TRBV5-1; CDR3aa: ASSLVGLQETQY
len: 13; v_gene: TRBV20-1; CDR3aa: SARDQTSGAETQY
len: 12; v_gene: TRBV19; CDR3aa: ASSKGQFYTEAF
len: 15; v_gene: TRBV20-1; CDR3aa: SATGLAGGSAYNEQF
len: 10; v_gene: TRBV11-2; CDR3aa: ASRVDFGEQF
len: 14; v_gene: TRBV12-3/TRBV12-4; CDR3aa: ASSLARKTDTDTQY